This entry features one T cell receptor beta chain sequence. Its antigen is still unknown. PCR primers comprised 60 Vbeta and 13 Jbeta primers. The data were produced by immunoSEQ multiplex PCR, yet TCRdb's version contains in-frame clones alone and is incomplete. The table includes more than 95,000 clones, 79% detected once. The CDR3 has 15 amino acids. The V gene lost 3 bases and the J gene lost 0 bases, with 10 bases spanning the gap. The V gene's germline CDR1 is SGDLS and CDR2 YYNGEE. The sample is drawn from a study of cytomegalovirus exposure and HLA in healthy donors. Study-level results: The authors excluded some V segments, including TRBV6-2 and TRBV6-3, as indistinguishable. An ancestry cluster, one associated with Asian ancestry, reportedly showed fewer N-insertions than the approximately 670-donor mean in a later analysis. Later genetic work tied a missense DCLRE1C variant to beta-chain V and J trimming.

The rearrangement joins TRBV9 to TRBJ2-1; no definite D call. Material: PBMCs. This receptor was obtained from a young man in good health and CMV-seropositive. In nucleotides, the CDR3 is TGTGCCAGCAGCGGACATAGTGACTCCTACAATGAGCAGTTCTTC. Protein sequence: CASSGHSDSYNEQFF.